These T cell receptor beta chains were read from a single sample in a study of cytomegalovirus exposure and HLA in healthy donors. The table came from immunoSEQ multiplex PCR; TCRdb's copy has only in-frame clones and leaves some out. This table holds tens of thousands of clones, roughly 94% found once. Material: PBMCs. The receptors here all came from a man aged 18 to 29 in good health and CMV-seropositive. Both conserved end residues are part of each CDR3. A D gene is named only where the DNA matches it firmly. Clone size is shown for a subset of rows, as once, few, many or a class of expanded clone.

d_call j_call v_call clone_size cdr3_aa cdr3_nt
NA TRBJ1-2 TRBV28 NA CASSSDSYGYTF TGTGCCAGCAGTAGTGACTCCTATGGCTACACCTTC
NA TRBJ1-2 TRBV30 NA CAWSVGAGYGYTF TGTGCCTGGAGTGTAGGGGCAGGCTATGGCTACACCTTC
TRBD2 TRBJ2-1 TRBV28 NA CASRSLAGGASYNEQFF TGTGCCAGCAGATCCTTAGCGGGGGGCGCCTCCTACAATGAGCAGTTCTTC
NA TRBJ2-7 TRBV4-1 NA CASSPGGPTYEQYF TGCGCCAGCAGCCCGGGGGGCCCAACCTACGAGCAGTACTTC
NA TRBJ2-1 TRBV6-1 NA CAARDTLYNEQFF TGTGCCGCCCGGGACACTCTCTACAATGAGCAGTTCTTC
TRBD2 TRBJ2-7 TRBV6-5 NA CASSLAVSSYEQYF TGTGCCAGCAGTCTAGCGGTTTCGTCCTACGAGCAGTACTTC
NA TRBJ1-1 TRBV7-9 few CASSLTGAVEAFF TGTGCCAGCAGCTTAACCGGTGCTGTTGAAGCTTTCTTT
NA TRBJ1-4 TRBV2 NA CASLVDLLEGEKLFF TGTGCCAGCTTGGTGGACCTTTTGGAGGGTGAAAAACTGTTTTTT
TRBD1 TRBJ2-7 TRBV18 NA CASSPWDRVSYEQYF TGTGCCAGCTCACCGTGGGACAGAGTATCCTACGAGCAGTACTTC
TRBD1 TRBJ1-1 TRBV5-4 NA CASSSRDRGVNTEAFF TGTGCCAGCAGCTCCCGGGACAGGGGGGTGAACACTGAAGCTTTCTTT
NA TRBJ2-7 TRBV7-9 NA CASSLSGYYEQYF TGTGCCAGCAGCTTATCGGGATACTACGAGCAGTACTTC
NA TRBJ1-1 TRBV18 NA CASSPLDQGRTEAFF TGTGCCAGCTCACCCCTCGATCAAGGGAGAACTGAAGCTTTCTTT
NA TRBJ1-4 TRBV6-1 NA CATTGRTTNEKLFF TGTGCCACCACAGGCCGGACAACTAATGAAAAACTGTTTTTT
TRBD1 TRBJ1-5 TRBV6-1 NA CASSERAGGNQPQHF TGTGCCAGCAGTGAACGGGCAGGGGGAAATCAGCCCCAGCATTTT
NA TRBJ1-1 TRBV4-1 once CASSQEPGANTEAFF TGCGCCAGCAGCCAAGAACCAGGGGCGAACACTGAAGCTTTCTTT
NA TRBJ1-4 TRBV18 NA CASSVGEREKLFF TGTGCCAGCTCAGTAGGAGAGCGTGAAAAACTGTTTTTT
TRBD1 TRBJ2-7 TRBV11-3 NA CASSPGTDYEQYF TGTGCCAGCAGCCCCGGGACAGACTACGAGCAGTACTTC
NA TRBJ2-1 TRBV19 NA CASSWGAANNEQFF TGTGCCAGTAGCTGGGGCGCCGCGAATAATGAGCAGTTCTTC
TRBD2 TRBJ2-1 TRBV9 NA CASSVYGGANNEQFF TGTGCCAGCAGCGTATACGGGGGGGCTAACAATGAGCAGTTCTTC
NA TRBJ2-1 TRBV2 NA CASRKLTGVYNEQFF TGTGCCAGCAGAAAATTGACAGGTGTCTACAATGAGCAGTTCTTC
TRBD2 TRBJ2-3 TRBV9 NA CASSVGTSGRSTDTQYF TGTGCCAGCAGCGTCGGGACTAGCGGGCGTAGCACAGATACGCAGTATTTT
NA TRBJ2-5 TRBV7-2 NA CASTLAPGVLLETQYF TGTGCCAGCACTTTGGCTCCGGGGGTCCTTCTAGAGACCCAGTACTTC
TRBD1 TRBJ2-7 TRBV2 NA CASSGRLQGAEQYF TGTGCCAGCAGTGGAAGGTTACAGGGGGCCGAGCAGTACTTC
TRBD1 TRBJ2-7 TRBV11-3 NA CASAEPDRGRYEQYF TGTGCCAGCGCGGAGCCTGACAGGGGGCGTTACGAGCAGTACTTC
NA TRBJ2-3 TRBV29-1 NA CSALGGDSTDTQYF TGCAGCGCCCTTGGCGGGGACAGCACAGATACGCAGTATTTT
TRBD2 TRBJ2-2 TRBV4-2 NA CASSQASLAGNTGELFF TGTGCCAGCAGCCAAGCGAGTCTAGCGGGGAACACCGGGGAGCTGTTTTTT
NA TRBJ1-5 TRBV16 NA CASSQSGGGSQPQHF TGTGCCAGCAGCCAATCGGGGGGAGGTAGCCAGCCCCAGCATTTT
TRBD1 TRBJ1-1 TRBV7-2 NA CASSSTGGYTEAFF TGTGCCAGCAGCTCGACAGGGGGCTACACTGAAGCTTTCTTT
NA TRBJ1-1 TRBV9 NA CASSVRRDTEAFF TGTGCCAGCAGCGTAAGGAGAGACACTGAAGCTTTCTTT
TRBD1 TRBJ2-7 TRBV6-1 NA CASSMDRGTYEQYF TGTGCCAGCAGTATGGACAGGGGTACATACGAGCAGTACTTC
NA TRBJ1-1 TRBV7-9 NA CASLKDGGRHEAFF TGTGCCAGCCTAAAGGATGGAGGACGTCATGAAGCTTTCTTT